The sequence of this T cell receptor beta chain was determined in a study of CD8+ T cells in alopecia areata. On the study more broadly: Treated patients took oral tofacitinib at 5 to 10 mg twice daily.

Once RNA had been extracted, it was reverse transcribed into cDNA to act as the sequencing template. Data came from immunoSEQ multiplex PCR; TCRdb stores just in-frame clones and leaves some out. The data contain over 120,000 clones, around 51% of them singletons. This clone was observed a handful of times. CDR3 length: 11 amino acids. The germline gives CDR1 MDHEN, CDR2 SYDVKM. V lost 3 bases and J 8 bases, leaving 4 bases between the germline ends. The sequencing here drew on CD4+ T cells sorted from blood, taken at week 0. The receptor's source is a human donor with alopecia areata. This sequence joins TRBV28 and TRBJ2-2; D unclear. The CDR3 DNA sequence: TGTGCCAGCAGTTTTCGGGGGGAGCTGTTTTTT. This gives the protein CASSFRGELFF.